These 21 T cell receptor beta chains originate from one sample sequenced in a study of blood T cell repertoires in COVID-19. Profiling relied on immunoSEQ multiplex PCR, and the TCRdb table lists in-frame clones only, not all of them. The profile shows tens of thousands of clones, roughly four fifths of them singletons. The sample was peripheral blood. These TCRs come from a man aged 50 or older with COVID-19, enrolled during active disease.

The J gene is TRBJ2-3, the V gene TRBV18; D is possibly TRBD2 (5 bases). Trimming took 3 bases from V and 0 from J, leaving 7 bases between them. This CDR3 region has 14 residues. The germline CDR1 and CDR2 sequences are KGHSH and LQKENI. The CDR3 protein is CASSPWTSTDTQYF. Here the CDR3 DNA reads TGTGCCAGCTCACCTTGGACTAGCACAGATACGCAGTATTTT.

The chain links TRBV7-8 to TRBJ2-7; tentatively, D is TRBD1 (6 bases). Trimming took 4 bases from V and 7 from J, leaving 14 bases between them. The CDR3 totals 13 residues. Germline CDR1 and CDR2: SGHVS and FQNEAQ. The CDR3 here is CASSSNRVGEQYF. CDR3 nucleotides: TGTGCCAGCAGCTCAAACAGGGTTGGGGAGCAGTACTTC. Drawing the rest from reference TRBV7-8 and TRBJ2-7, the complete variable domain is GAGVSQSPRYKVAKRGQDVALRCDPISGHVSLFWYQQALGQGPEFLTYFQNEAQLDKSGLPSDRFFAERPEGSVSTLKIQRTQQEDSAVYLCASSSNRVGEQYFGPGTRLTVT.

The V call is TRBV2, the J call TRBJ1-5; 12 nucleotides agree with TRBD1. CDR1 SNHLY and CDR2 FYNNEI come from the germline V gene. The CDR3 sequence is 15 residues long. J gave up 6 bases and V 7 bases, and 7 bases lay outside the gene matches. In nucleotides, the CDR3 is TGTGCCAGCACTGACGGGACAGGGGGCTTTCAGCCCCAGCATTTT. It yields the protein CASTDGTGGFQPQHF.

This clone has only one observation. V usage is TRBV7-3 and J usage is TRBJ2-1, with D possibly TRBD2 on 5 matching bases. The germline gives CDR1 SGHTA, CDR2 FQGTGA. V lost 6 bases, J lost 5 bases, and 11 bases lay in between. The CDR3 extends over 13 amino acids. The CDR3 DNA sequence: TGTGCCAGCAGTTCGGACTCAAACAATGAGCAGTTCTTC. Translation gives CASSSDSNNEQFF.

With regard to this clone: Mismatch with germline at one junction end may stem from a read error. The chain employs TRBV6-5 and TRBJ1-1; D not resolved. The CDR3 is 14 amino acids. Germline assignment: CDR1 MNHEY and CDR2 SVGAGI. CDR3 loop: CASSNSRGDTEAFF. Here the CDR3 DNA reads TGTGCCAGCAGTAACTCCCGGGGAGACACTGAAGCTTTCTTT.

The chain employs TRBV28 and TRBJ2-7, with TRBD2 matching 7 bases. The CDR3 contains 14 residues. Germline-derived CDR1 and CDR2 are MDHEN and SYDVKM. J gave up 2 bases and V 4 bases, and 5 bases lay outside the gene matches. CDR3 nucleotides: TGTGCCAGCAGTTCGGGACTAAGAACCTACGAGCAGTACTTC. Translated: CASSSGLRTYEQYF.

The chain links TRBV7-6 to TRBJ2-1; 11 bases agree with TRBD2. Germline V gene lookup returns CDR1 SGHVS and CDR2 FNYEAQ. CDR3 size: 15 residues. V shed 5 bases and J 3 bases; nucleotides not matched to a gene: 3. Here the CDR3 DNA reads TGTGCCAGCAGCCCGACTAGCGGGAACTACAATGAGCAGTTCTTC. It is translated as CASSPTSGNYNEQFF.

The chain uses TRBV29-1 and TRBJ2-1, with D possibly being TRBD1 (6 bases). The ends were cut back, 1 base at V and 7 bases at J, with 17 bases in the middle. CDR3 length equals 15 residues. Germline CDR1 reads SQVTM; CDR2 reads ANQGSEA. CDR3 amino acids: CSVEGGRGLQNEQFF. In DNA form, the CDR3 reads TGCAGCGTTGAAGGGGGCAGGGGTCTTCAGAATGAGCAGTTCTTC.

The chain uses TRBV4-1 and TRBJ1-5; 7 bases match TRBD1. The ends lost 4 bases at V and 2 bases at J; junction bases unmatched: 5. The germline V gene has CDR1 MGHRA and CDR2 YSYEKL. This CDR3 comprises 15 residues. The CDR3 loop is CASSLHGQGNQPQHF. The CDR3 DNA reads as TGCGCCAGCAGCCTACACGGACAGGGCAATCAGCCCCAGCATTTT.

In this sample, this clone turned up a few times. This chain joins TRBV30 and TRBJ2-7; D is perhaps TRBD2 (6 bases). Trimming cost V 2 bases and J 5 bases, with 16 bases left between them. Germline CDR1 reads GTSNPN; CDR2 reads SVGIG (reference sequence). The CDR3 covers 14 residues. The CDR3 region has the DNA TGTGCCTGGAGTACAGGCGGGGAGCACCACGAGCAGTACTTC. This codes for CAWSTGGEHHEQYF.

V gene TRBV10-3 combines with J gene TRBJ2-1; tentatively, D is TRBD2 (5 bases). Trimming pared 4 bases from V and 8 bases from J, leaving 9 bases between. CDR1 ENHRY and CDR2 SYGVKD come from the germline V gene. The CDR3 contains 12 residues. In DNA form, the CDR3 reads TGTGCCATCAGTGGTTTGGGAGATGAGCAGTTCTTC. Protein: CAISGLGDEQFF.

The chain is built from TRBV28 and TRBJ1-2; perhaps TRBD1 as D (5 bases). Per the germline V gene, CDR1 is MDHEN and CDR2 is SYDVKM. The CDR3 contains 14 residues. V was pared by 5 bases and J by 4 bases, with 14 bases between. CDR3 loop: CASSDLTALYGYTF. The CDR3 coding sequence is TGTGCCAGCAGTGACCTGACAGCCCTCTATGGCTACACCTTC.

This clone was observed a few times. J is TRBJ1-1 and V is TRBV7-9, with 9 bases aligning to TRBD1. This CDR3 spans 18 amino acids. Germline V gene lookup returns CDR1 SEHNR and CDR2 FQNEAQ (reference sequence). The trim removed 3 bases at V and 5 bases at J, leaving 16 bases unmatched. CDR3 nucleotide sequence: TGTGCCAGCAGCTTGGATGATATCGCAGGGACAGGGTGGACTGAAGCTTTCTTT. Translated: CASSLDDIAGTGWTEAFF.

The count of this clone is one. The CDR3 DNA sequence: TGTGCCAGCCTCTTACTAGCGGCCAGCACAGATACGCAGTATTTT. This translates into CASLLLAASTDTQYF. The V and J genes are TRBV21-1 and TRBJ2-3; the table's D call, TRBD2, was not checked against the DNA. TRBV21-1 is marked as a pseudogene. The CDR3 contains 15 residues.

The V gene is TRBV7-6, the J gene TRBJ1-4; D gene uncertain. The CDR3 has 15 residues. Trimming left V 1 base short and J 4 bases short, with 10 bases between. CDR1 is SGHVS and CDR2 is FNYEAQ in the germline V gene. Here the CDR3 reads CASSLEGLYNEKLFF. CDR3 DNA: TGTGCCAGCAGCTTAGAAGGACTGTATAATGAAAAACTGTTTTTT.

The rearrangement uses TRBV18 and TRBJ2-7, with 10 bases identical to TRBD1. CDR1 KGHSH and CDR2 LQKENI come from the germline V gene. This CDR3 spans 15 amino acids. With V trimmed by 3 bases and J by 5 bases, 7 bases remained unmatched. Here the CDR3 DNA reads TGTGCCAGCTCACCCTCCCCGGACAGGGGGGACGAGCAGTACTTC. Encoded protein: CASSPSPDRGDEQYF.

The V and J genes are TRBV28 and TRBJ1-5; 7 positions agree with TRBD1. This CDR3 comprises 15 residues. V trimming: 5 bases; J trimming: 2 bases; junction bases outside the gene matches: 6. Per the germline V gene, CDR1 is MDHEN and CDR2 is SYDVKM. CDR3 bases: TGTGCCAGCAGTCCTAGACAGGGTGGCAATCAGCCCCAGCATTTT. Its protein is CASSPRQGGNQPQHF.

By share, this clone ranks as medium-sized (0.01 to 0.1%). This chain connects TRBV30 to TRBJ1-6; 7 bases map to TRBD1. With 1 base clipped from V and 3 bases from J, the junction kept 18 bases outside the gene matches. Germline loops: CDR1 GTSNPN, CDR2 SVGIG (reference sequence). The CDR3 length is 20 residues. The chain's CDR3 is CAWSGRTGQLSAHYNSPLHF. The CDR3 DNA sequence: TGTGCCTGGAGTGGTCGAACGGGACAGCTAAGCGCCCACTATAATTCACCCCTCCACTTT.

The chain uses TRBV5-1 and TRBJ2-7; 11 bases map to TRBD2. The germline V gene has CDR1 SGHRS and CDR2 YFSETQ. The CDR3 has 15 amino acids. With V trimmed by 0 bases and J by 6 bases, 5 bases remained unmatched. CDR3 sequence: CASSLVAGGPSEQYF. For the CDR3, the DNA is TGCGCCAGCAGCTTGGTAGCGGGAGGGCCCAGCGAGCAGTACTTC.

The V gene is TRBV5-4, the J gene TRBJ1-2; D call uncertain. The germline CDR1 and CDR2 sequences are SGHNT and YYREEE (reference sequence). Trimming cost V 3 bases and J 6 bases, with 15 bases left between them. The CDR3 has 14 residues. The CDR3 sequence: CASSSQRTRNGYTF. CDR3 nucleotides: TGTGCCAGCAGCTCCCAGCGGACTCGAAATGGCTACACCTTC. The entire variable domain, with the rest obtained from reference TRBV5-4 and TRBJ1-2, is as follows: ETGVTQSPTHLIKTRGQQVTLRCSSQSGHNTVSWYQQALGQGPQFIFQYYREEENGRGNFPPRFSGLQFPNYSSELNVNALELDDSALYLCASSSQRTRNGYTFGSGTRLTVV.

The CDR3 DNA sequence: TGCGCCAGCAGCCAAGACGGGGGCGGGAGGTCTTACAATGAGCAGTTCTTC. Amino acid sequence: CASSQDGGGRSYNEQFF. V usage is TRBV4-3 and J usage is TRBJ2-1, with 8 bases that match TRBD2. J was trimmed by 4 bases and V by 0 bases; bases with no gene match: 8. The CDR3 runs 17 residues. Germline V gene sequence: CDR1 LGHNA, CDR2 YSLEER.